This is a list of T cell receptor beta chains from one sample in a study of OX40 agonist ivuxolimab in advanced cancers. Sequenced by immunoSEQ multiplex PCR; TCRdb stores in-frame clones only, minus some. Among 40,000 to 45,000 clones listed, approximately 80% were seen once. The starting material was CD4+ or CD8+ T cells sorted from blood, obtained in a trial of the OX40 agonist ivuxolimab. Receptors were obtained from an adult with an advanced solid tumor such as melanoma, head and neck, liver or kidney cancer. Both conserved end residues are part of each CDR3. Fields, in order: J gene, V gene, D gene, CDR3 length, clone size, CDR3 protein, CDR3 DNA. The D gene is left open where the match is weak. Clone size is given for some rows only: seen once, a few or many times, or a class if the clone is expanded.

TRBJ2-1 TRBV10-1 TRBD2 18 few CASRNSGRRNSSYNEQFF TGCGCCAGCAGGAATAGCGGGAGGAGGAACAGCTCCTACAATGAGCAGTTCTTC
TRBJ1-2 TRBV6-5 TRBD1 14 NA CASSSRTGDYGYTF TGTGCCAGCAGCTCCAGGACAGGCGACTATGGCTACACCTTC
TRBJ1-4 TRBV6-5 NA 13 NA CASSMGRDEKLFF TGTGCCAGCAGTATGGGGAGGGATGAAAAACTGTTTTTT
TRBJ1-4 TRBV27 NA 15 NA CASSLLGATNEKLFF TGTGCCAGCAGTTTGTTGGGGGCAACTAATGAAAAACTGTTTTTT
TRBJ2-3 TRBV5-1 NA 15 NA CASSLVGGGTDTQYF TGCGCCAGCAGCTTGGTTGGGGGTGGAACAGATACGCAGTATTTT
TRBJ2-1 TRBV5-6 NA 15 NA CASSLQGVSYNEQFF TGTGCCAGCAGCTTACAGGGTGTGTCCTACAATGAGCAGTTCTTC
TRBJ2-1 TRBV29-1 NA 15 NA CSVGSSPIPNNEQFF TGCAGCGTTGGGAGCAGTCCTATACCCAACAATGAGCAGTTCTTC
TRBJ1-1 TRBV19 NA 15 NA CASTGPSLGLAEAFF TGTGCCAGTACGGGACCTAGCCTGGGTCTGGCTGAAGCTTTCTTT
TRBJ2-5 TRBV11-2 NA 17 NA CASSRGGMWDPQETQYF TGTGCCAGCAGCCGAGGGGGGATGTGGGACCCGCAAGAGACCCAGTACTTC
TRBJ2-3 TRBV7-2 NA 12 few CASSPFADTQYF TGTGCCAGCAGCCCCTTCGCAGATACGCAGTATTTT
TRBJ2-1 TRBV6-6 TRBD2 15 NA CASSRSGRRRNEQFF TGTGCCAGCAGCCGTAGCGGGAGAAGGAGGAATGAGCAGTTCTTC
TRBJ2-1 TRBV27 NA 16 NA CASSFRTNRVANEQFF TGTGCCAGCAGTTTTCGTACAAACAGGGTCGCCAATGAGCAGTTCTTC
TRBJ2-7 TRBV19 TRBD2 15 few CASTRTSGSRYEQYF TGTGCCAGTACTCGAACTAGCGGGAGCAGGTACGAGCAGTACTTC
TRBJ2-7 TRBV15 NA 15 NA CATSNVPRVAYEQYF TGTGCCACCAGCAATGTCCCAAGGGTCGCTTACGAGCAGTACTTC
TRBJ1-1 TRBV5-4 NA 16 NA CASSLEVGTMNTEAFF TGTGCCAGCAGCTTGGAGGTGGGGACGATGAACACTGAAGCTTTCTTT
TRBJ2-7 TRBV27 TRBD1 14 NA CASSSGTGFYEQYF TGTGCCAGCAGTTCCGGGACAGGGTTTTACGAGCAGTACTTC
TRBJ2-7 TRBV4-3 NA 15 NA CASSQDSNRDYEQYF TGCGCCAGCAGCCAAGACTCGAACAGGGATTACGAGCAGTACTTC
TRBJ1-1 TRBV7-9 NA 15 once CASSPWGGVDTEAFF TGTGCCAGCAGCCCATGGGGGGGTGTTGACACTGAAGCTTTCTTT
TRBJ2-7 TRBV5-1 TRBD2 16 few CASSPGLAGVKDEQYF TGCGCCAGCAGCCCTGGACTAGCGGGAGTAAAAGACGAGCAGTACTTC
TRBJ2-3 TRBV5-1 TRBD2 16 NA CASSLDPSGSTDTQYF TGCGCCAGCAGCTTGGACCCTAGCGGGAGCACAGATACGCAGTATTTT
TRBJ2-5 TRBV5-1 NA 13 few CASSLATQETQYF TGCGCCAGCAGCTTGGCGACTCAAGAGACCCAGTACTTC
TRBJ1-2 TRBV7-9 NA 13 medium-sized CASIPSLGHGYTF TGTGCCAGCATTCCCTCTTTGGGCCACGGCTACACCTTC
TRBJ1-2 TRBV5-6 NA 15 NA CASSPGRVGGYGYTF TGTGCCAGCAGCCCTGGCCGGGTTGGGGGCTATGGCTACACCTTC
TRBJ1-4 TRBV4-1 NA 15 NA CASSPLGARVEKLFF TGCGCCAGCAGCCCCCTGGGGGCGAGGGTGGAAAAACTGTTTTTT
TRBJ2-5 TRBV29-1 TRBD2 15 large CSVESIAGVSETQYF TGCAGCGTTGAATCCATAGCGGGAGTCTCAGAGACCCAGTACTTC
TRBJ2-1 TRBV30 TRBD1 12 once CARQGPYNEQFF TGTGCCCGACAGGGGCCCTACAATGAGCAGTTCTTC
TRBJ1-1 TRBV19 TRBD1 15 medium-sized CASSMAGQGNTEAFF TGTGCCAGTAGTATGGCCGGACAGGGGAACACTGAAGCTTTCTTT
TRBJ2-5 TRBV7-2 TRBD2 15 once CASSVGLAGAETQYF TGTGCCAGCAGCGTCGGACTAGCGGGAGCGGAGACCCAGTACTTC
TRBJ1-2 TRBV7-2 TRBD1 14 NA CASSASTGLHGYTF TGTGCCAGCAGCGCATCGACAGGGTTACATGGCTACACCTTC
TRBJ1-4 TRBV5-1 NA 14 NA CASSLSPGNEKLFF TGCGCCAGCAGCTTGTCGCCAGGGAATGAAAAACTGTTTTTT
TRBJ2-1 TRBV19 NA 17 NA CASSIDVPGLLLNEQFF TGTGCCAGTAGTATAGATGTGCCAGGGCTCCTACTGAATGAGCAGTTCTTC
TRBJ1-1 TRBV6-5 NA 15 NA CASRPGAAGNTEAFF TGTGCCAGCCGCCCCGGGGCAGCGGGGAACACTGAAGCTTTCTTT
TRBJ2-1 TRBV5-6 TRBD2 14 few CASTPGTSGYEQFF TGTGCCAGCACCCCCGGGACTAGCGGGTATGAGCAGTTCTTC
TRBJ1-4 TRBV5-4 NA 14 NA CASSPEIGNEKLFF TGTGCCAGCAGCCCCGAGATTGGTAATGAAAAACTGTTTTTT
TRBJ2-7 TRBV12-5 NA 13 NA CASGPGLSYEQYF TGTGCTAGTGGTCCCGGACTGAGCTACGAGCAGTACTTC
TRBJ1-2 TRBV5-4 TRBD1 15 once CASGSVHRGNYGYTF TGTGCCAGCGGGAGTGTGCACAGGGGTAACTATGGCTACACCTTC
TRBJ1-2 TRBV6-1 NA 13 NA CASSFLDRPGYTF TGTGCCAGCAGTTTCCTGGACCGGCCTGGCTACACCTTC
TRBJ2-5 TRBV7-8 NA 14 NA CASSLVIAQETQYF TGTGCCAGCAGCTTAGTTATAGCTCAAGAGACCCAGTACTTC
TRBJ2-7 TRBV2 TRBD1 17 once CASTQTPVGTESYEQYF TGTGCCAGCACCCAAACCCCCGTGGGGACAGAGTCCTACGAGCAGTACTTC
TRBJ1-3 TRBV6-1 NA 14 NA CASSELGTGNTIYF TGTGCCAGCAGTGAACTGGGTACTGGAAACACCATATATTTT
TRBJ2-3 TRBV4-3 NA 17 NA CASSQLGSRASTDTQYF TGCGCCAGCAGCCAACTGGGCAGTCGGGCTAGCACAGATACGCAGTATTTT
TRBJ2-7 TRBV5-1 NA 13 NA CASSLRDQLEQYF TGCGCCAGCAGCTTACGGGACCAGCTAGAGCAGTACTTC
TRBJ2-7 TRBV9 TRBD2 15 NA CASSVPRTSFFEQYF TGTGCCAGCAGCGTACCCAGGACTAGTTTCTTCGAGCAGTACTTC
TRBJ2-5 TRBV11-2 NA 14 NA CASSLQAHQETQYF TGTGCCAGCAGCTTACAAGCCCACCAAGAGACCCAGTACTTC
TRBJ1-5 TRBV9 NA 13 NA CASSVDLDQPQHF TGTGCCAGCAGCGTAGATTTAGATCAGCCCCAGCATTTT
TRBJ2-3 TRBV5-1 NA 15 NA CASSWSGPDTDTQYF TGCGCCAGCAGCTGGAGCGGACCTGACACAGATACGCAGTATTTT
TRBJ2-1 TRBV6-1 TRBD2 15 NA CASSVTSGVYNEQFF TGTGCCAGCAGTGTGACTAGCGGAGTTTACAATGAGCAGTTCTTC
TRBJ2-3 TRBV9 NA 12 NA CASSVAADTQYF TGTGCCAGCAGCGTAGCAGCGGATACGCAGTATTTT
TRBJ2-5 TRBV9 NA 14 NA CASSVAEHQETQYF TGTGCCAGCAGCGTTGCAGAACACCAAGAGACCCAGTACTTC
TRBJ1-2 TRBV18 NA 11 NA CASSQGFGYTF TGTGCCAGCTCACAGGGTTTCGGCTACACCTTC
TRBJ2-7 TRBV10-1 TRBD2 18 NA CATSPLPGTSGRYHEQYF TGCGCCACTTCACCCTTACCCGGGACTAGCGGGAGGTATCACGAGCAGTACTTC
TRBJ1-1 TRBV5-1 TRBD1 14 NA CASRQGTGNTEAFF TGCGCCAGCAGACAAGGGACAGGTAACACTGAAGCTTTCTTT
TRBJ1-1 TRBV9 NA 13 once CASGLQGNTEAFF TGTGCCAGCGGTCTACAGGGGAACACTGAAGCTTTCTTT
TRBJ2-2 TRBV19 NA 17 NA CASSITPGQLGPGELFF TGTGCCAGTAGTATAACGCCAGGCCAGCTAGGCCCCGGGGAGCTGTTTTTT
TRBJ2-1 TRBV9 TRBD1 13 once CASSAGQVNEQFF TGTGCCAGCAGCGCGGGACAGGTCAATGAGCAGTTCTTC